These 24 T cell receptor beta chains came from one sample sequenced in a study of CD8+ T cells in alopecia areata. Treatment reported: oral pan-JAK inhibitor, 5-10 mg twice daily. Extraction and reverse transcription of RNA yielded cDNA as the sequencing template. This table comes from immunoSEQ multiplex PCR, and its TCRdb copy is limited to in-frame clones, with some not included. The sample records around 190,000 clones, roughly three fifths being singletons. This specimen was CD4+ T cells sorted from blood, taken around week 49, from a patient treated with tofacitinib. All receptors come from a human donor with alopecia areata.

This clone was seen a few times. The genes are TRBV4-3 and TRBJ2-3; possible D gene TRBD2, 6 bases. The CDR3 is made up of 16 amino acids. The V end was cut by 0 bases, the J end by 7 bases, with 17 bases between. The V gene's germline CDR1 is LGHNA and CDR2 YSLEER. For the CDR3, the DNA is TGCGCCAGCAGCCAAGATAGAACGACTAGTGGCTATACGCAGTATTTT. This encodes CASSQDRTTSGYTQYF.

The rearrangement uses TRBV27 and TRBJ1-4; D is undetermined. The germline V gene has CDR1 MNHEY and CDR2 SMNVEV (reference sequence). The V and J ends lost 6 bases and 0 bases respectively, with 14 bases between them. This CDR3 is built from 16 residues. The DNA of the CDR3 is TGTGCCAGCAGCCGAAAAACAGAAGCAACTAATGAAAAACTGTTTTTT. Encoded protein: CASSRKTEATNEKLFF.

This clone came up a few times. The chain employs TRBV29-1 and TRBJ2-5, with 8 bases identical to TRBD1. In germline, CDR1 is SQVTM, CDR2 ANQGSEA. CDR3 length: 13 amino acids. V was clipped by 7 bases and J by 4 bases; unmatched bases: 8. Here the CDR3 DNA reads TGCAGCGCCCAAGGACAGGGCCGAGAGACCCAGTACTTC. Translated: CSAQGQGRETQYF.

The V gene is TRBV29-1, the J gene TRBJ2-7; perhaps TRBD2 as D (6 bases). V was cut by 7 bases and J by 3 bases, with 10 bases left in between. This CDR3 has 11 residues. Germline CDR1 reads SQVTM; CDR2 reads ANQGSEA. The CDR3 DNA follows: TGCAGCGCCGGGACTCTCTACGAGCAGTACTTC. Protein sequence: CSAGTLYEQYF.

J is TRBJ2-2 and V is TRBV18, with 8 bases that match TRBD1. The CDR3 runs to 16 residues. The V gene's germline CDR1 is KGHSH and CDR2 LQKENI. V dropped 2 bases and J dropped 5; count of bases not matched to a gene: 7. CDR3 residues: CASSPSGQGRTGELFF. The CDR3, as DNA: TGTGCCAGCTCACCAAGCGGACAGGGTCGGACCGGGGAGCTGTTTTTT.

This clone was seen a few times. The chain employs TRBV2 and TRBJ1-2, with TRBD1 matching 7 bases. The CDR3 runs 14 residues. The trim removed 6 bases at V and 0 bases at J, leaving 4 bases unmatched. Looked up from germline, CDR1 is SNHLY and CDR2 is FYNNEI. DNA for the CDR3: TGTGCCAGCAGGAGGGACAGCACTAACTATGGCTACACCTTC. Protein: CASRRDSTNYGYTF. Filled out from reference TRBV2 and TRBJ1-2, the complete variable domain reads EPEVTQTPSHQVTQMGQEVILRCVPISNHLYFYWYRQILGQKVEFLVSFYNNEISEKSEIFDDQFSVERPDGSNFTLKIRSTKLEDSAMYFCASRRDSTNYGYTFGSGTRLTVV.

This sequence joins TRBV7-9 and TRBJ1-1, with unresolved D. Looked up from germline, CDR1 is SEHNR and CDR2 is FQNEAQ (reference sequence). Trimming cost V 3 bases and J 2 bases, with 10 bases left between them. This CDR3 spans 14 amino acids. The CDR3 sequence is CASSFNRANTEAFF. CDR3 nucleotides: TGTGCCAGCAGCTTTAACAGAGCCAACACTGAAGCTTTCTTT.

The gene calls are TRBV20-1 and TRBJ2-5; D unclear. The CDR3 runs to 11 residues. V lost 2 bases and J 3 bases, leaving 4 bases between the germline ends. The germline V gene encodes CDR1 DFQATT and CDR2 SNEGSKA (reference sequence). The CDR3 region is CSARREETQYF. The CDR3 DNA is TGCAGTGCTAGACGGGAAGAGACCCAGTACTTC.

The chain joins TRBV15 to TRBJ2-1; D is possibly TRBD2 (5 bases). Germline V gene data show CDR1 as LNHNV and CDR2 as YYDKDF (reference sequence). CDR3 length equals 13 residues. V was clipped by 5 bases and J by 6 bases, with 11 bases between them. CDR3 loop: CATSGGRGNEQFF. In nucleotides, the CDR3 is TGTGCCACCAGCGGAGGACGGGGCAATGAGCAGTTCTTC.

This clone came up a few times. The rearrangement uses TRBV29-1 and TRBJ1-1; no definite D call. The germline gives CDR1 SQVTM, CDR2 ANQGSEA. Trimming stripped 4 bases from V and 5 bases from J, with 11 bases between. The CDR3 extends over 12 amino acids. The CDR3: CSVAEPGTEAFF. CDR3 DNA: TGCAGCGTTGCGGAGCCGGGGACTGAAGCTTTCTTT.

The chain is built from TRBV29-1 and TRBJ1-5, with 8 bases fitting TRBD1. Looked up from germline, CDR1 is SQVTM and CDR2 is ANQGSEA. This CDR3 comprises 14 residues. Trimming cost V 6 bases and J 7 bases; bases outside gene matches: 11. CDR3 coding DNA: TGCAGCGTCGCAGGACAGGGCGAAGGCCAGCCCCAGCATTTT. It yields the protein CSVAGQGEGQPQHF. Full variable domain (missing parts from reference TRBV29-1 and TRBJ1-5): SAVISQKPSRDICQRGTSLTIQCQVDSQVTMMFWYRQQPGQSLTLIATANQGSEATYESGFVIDKFPISRPNLTFSTLTVSNMSPEDSSIYLCSVAGQGEGQPQHFGDGTRLSIL.

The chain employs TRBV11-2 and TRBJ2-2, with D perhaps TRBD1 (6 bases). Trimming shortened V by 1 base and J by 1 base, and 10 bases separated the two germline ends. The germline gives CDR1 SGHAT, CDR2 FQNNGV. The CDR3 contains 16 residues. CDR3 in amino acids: CASSLGNRVNTGELFF. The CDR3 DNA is TGTGCCAGCAGCTTAGGGAACAGGGTGAACACCGGGGAGCTGTTTTTT.

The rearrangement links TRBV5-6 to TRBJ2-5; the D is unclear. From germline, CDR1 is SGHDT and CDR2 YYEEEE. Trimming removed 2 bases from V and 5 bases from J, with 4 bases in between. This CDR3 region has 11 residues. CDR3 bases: TGTGCCAGCAGCTTCGGCGAGACCCAGTACTTC. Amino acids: CASSFGETQYF. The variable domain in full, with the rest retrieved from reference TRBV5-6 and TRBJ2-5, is DAGVTQSPTHLIKTRGQQVTLRCSPKSGHDTVSWYQQALGQGPQFIFQYYEEEERQRGNFPDRFSGHQFPNYSSELNVNALLLGDSALYLCASSFGETQYFGPGTRLLVL.

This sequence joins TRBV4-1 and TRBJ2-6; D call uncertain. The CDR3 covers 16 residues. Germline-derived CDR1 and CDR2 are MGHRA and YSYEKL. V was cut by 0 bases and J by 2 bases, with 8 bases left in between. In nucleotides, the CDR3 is TGCGCCAGCAGCCAAGATATTGGGGCTGGGGCCAACGTCCTGACTTTC. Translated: CASSQDIGAGANVLTF.

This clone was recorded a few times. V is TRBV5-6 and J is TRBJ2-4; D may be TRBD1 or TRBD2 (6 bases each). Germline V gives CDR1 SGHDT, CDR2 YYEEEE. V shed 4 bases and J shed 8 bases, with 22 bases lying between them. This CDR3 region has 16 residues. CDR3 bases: TGTGCCAGCAGCCAAAGAGTACATGGCGGGACATACATTCAGTACTTC. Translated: CASSQRVHGGTYIQYF.

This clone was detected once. CDR3 residues: CAWSSLGGTVYEQYF. CDR3 DNA: TGTGCCTGGAGTTCCCTCGGGGGGACCGTCTACGAGCAGTACTTC. The V call is TRBV30, the J call TRBJ2-7, with 7 bases lining up with TRBD2. The CDR3 runs to 15 residues. The V and J ends lost 2 bases and 3 bases, in that order; junction bases with no gene match: 10. Germline loops: CDR1 GTSNPN, CDR2 SVGIG (reference sequence).

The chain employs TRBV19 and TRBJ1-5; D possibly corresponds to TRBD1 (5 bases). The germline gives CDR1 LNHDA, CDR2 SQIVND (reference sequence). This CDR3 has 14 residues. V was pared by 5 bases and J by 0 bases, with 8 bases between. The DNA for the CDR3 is TGTGCCAGTAGTCCCAGGGATAGCAATCAGCCCCAGCATTTT. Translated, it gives CASSPRDSNQPQHF.

The CDR3 sequence is CSGSSTGTEKLFF. CDR3 coding DNA: TGCAGCGGTTCCTCCACAGGGACGGAAAAACTGTTTTTT. This chain connects TRBV29-1 to TRBJ1-4, with D possibly matching TRBD1 (6 bases). This CDR3 comprises 13 residues. Trimming pared 7 bases from V and 8 bases from J, leaving 17 bases between. In germline, CDR1 is SQVTM, CDR2 ANQGSEA.

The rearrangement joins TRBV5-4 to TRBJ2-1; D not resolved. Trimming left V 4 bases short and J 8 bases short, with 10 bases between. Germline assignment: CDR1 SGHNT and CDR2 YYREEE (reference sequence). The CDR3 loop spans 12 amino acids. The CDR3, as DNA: TGTGCCAGCAGCCCCCAAATCGATGAGCAGTTCTTC. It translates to CASSPQIDEQFF.

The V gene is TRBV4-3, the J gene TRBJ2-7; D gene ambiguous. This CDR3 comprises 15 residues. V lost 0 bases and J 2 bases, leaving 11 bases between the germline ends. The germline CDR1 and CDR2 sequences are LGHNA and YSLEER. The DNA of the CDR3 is TGCGCCAGCAGCCAAGAATGGTTTGGAGCCTACGAGCAGTACTTC. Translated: CASSQEWFGAYEQYF.

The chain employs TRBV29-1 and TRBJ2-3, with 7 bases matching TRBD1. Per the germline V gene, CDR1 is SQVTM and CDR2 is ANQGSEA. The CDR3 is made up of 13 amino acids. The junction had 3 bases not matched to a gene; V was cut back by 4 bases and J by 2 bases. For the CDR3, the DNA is TGCAGCGTTGGGGGACAGTACACAGATACGCAGTATTTT. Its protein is CSVGGQYTDTQYF.

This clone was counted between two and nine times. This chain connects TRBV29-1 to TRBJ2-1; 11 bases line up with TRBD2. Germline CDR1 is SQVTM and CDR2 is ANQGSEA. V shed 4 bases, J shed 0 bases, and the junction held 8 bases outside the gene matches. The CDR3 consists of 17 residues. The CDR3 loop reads CSVVYSGGAGSYNEQFF. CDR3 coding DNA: TGCAGCGTTGTCTATAGCGGGGGGGCCGGCTCCTACAATGAGCAGTTCTTC.

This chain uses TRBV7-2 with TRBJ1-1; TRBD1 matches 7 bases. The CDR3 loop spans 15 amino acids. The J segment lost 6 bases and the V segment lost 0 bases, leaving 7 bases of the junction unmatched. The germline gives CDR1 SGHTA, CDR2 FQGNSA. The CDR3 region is CASSLARGRNPEAFF. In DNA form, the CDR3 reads TGTGCCAGCAGCTTAGCGAGGGGGCGAAATCCTGAAGCTTTCTTT.

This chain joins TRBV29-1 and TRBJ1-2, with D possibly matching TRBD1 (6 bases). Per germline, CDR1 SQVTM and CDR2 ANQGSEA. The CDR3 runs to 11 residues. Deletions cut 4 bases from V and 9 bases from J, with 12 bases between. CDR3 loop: CSVGSGGSYTF. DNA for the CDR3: TGCAGCGTTGGCTCCGGGGGCAGCTACACCTTC.